The entry that follows covers one T cell receptor beta chain sequence. This clonotype was found many times. Its antigen is unknown. The sample holds no much larger clone one base away, and base qualities are not on file. A patient counted as having stable Graves' hyperthyroidism if no progression to ophthalmopathy occurred over 18 months of follow-up. Hyperthyroidism patients were aged 18 to 65 years and newly diagnosed, with disease duration of less than 2 months. Patients with uncontrolled infections, other autoimmune diseases, pregnancy or lactation were excluded. Diagnoses were established on the basis of clinical symptoms, serum thyroxine and TRAb, thyroid ultrasound, and orbital computed tomography. PBMCs were isolated from about 9 ml of fresh peripheral blood by Ficoll-Paque density gradient centrifugation. Total RNA was extracted with Trizol reagent, and quality was checked on an Agilent 2100 Bioanalyzer.

The sample originates from a study of T cells in Graves' hyperthyroidism and ophthalmopathy (dated by TCRdb to between 2019 and 2020). Describing the broader study: Peripheral blood was collected at initial diagnosis, before any treatment. To identify distinguishing TCR V-J signatures, a discovery cohort of about 100 patients was used, comprising some 45 with Graves' ophthalmopathy and 57 with stable Graves' hyperthyroidism. Prospective prediction of ophthalmopathy was tested in an independent validation cohort of approximately 18 hyperthyroidism patients and around 16 patients who later progressed to ophthalmopathy. For training and testing, the 80 to 100 patients in the discovery cohort were randomly divided in a 7:3 ratio. In addition, the study compared T-cell repertoires in thyroid tissue and in blood from over 5 Graves' hyperthyroidism patients. Once sampling was done, hyperthyroidism patients were given methimazole at a starting dose of 30 mg daily, whereas ophthalmopathy patients were given high-dose intravenous methylprednisolone. The paper describes TCR Vbeta CDR3 sequencing of fewer than 150 peripheral blood samples, made up of 40 to 45 ophthalmopathy patients, around 78 hyperthyroidism patients and roughly 17 progressor patients.

The TCR beta CDR3 regions were amplified from RNA transcripts. The first round of RT-PCR for the TCR CDR3 was performed with the HTBI primer set and the Qiagen OneStep RT-PCR kit. A second multiplex PCR round built the libraries, followed by size selection and purification. Paired-end sequencing of the libraries was performed with 100 bp reads on an Illumina HiSeq2000. The paper's data handling went like this. SOAPnuke was used to process the raw data, throwing out any read that contained adapters or uncalled bases, had a mean Phred below 15, or lacked an exact constant-primer or identifier match. COPE v1.2.5 was used to merge high-quality paired reads, and clonotypes were defined as unique nucleotide sequences. Clonotypes were aligned to IMGT TRBV, TRBD and TRBJ reference segments using MiTCR v1.1. The analysis included only V-J combinations with a frequency above 0.0001, which together covered around 99% of the repertoires. The TCS score was defined as the ratio of F50 (clonal expansion) to E x V (chaos), calculated using BLOSUM62-based TCRdist between CDR3 peptides within each V-J. Welch's t-statistics and random forest reduced around 510 V-J features to around 14, which were used in a naive Bayes classifier (R e1071). TCRdb cleaned the public reads at Q25 with fastp, built clones with MiXCR and kept in-frame beta chains. Identical CDR3 protein sequences are pooled into one entry, listed with their most common genes and DNA. It is TCRdb's table, rather than the study itself, that gives the V and J calls and clone size. The sample table records roughly 170,000 distinct CDR3 sequences; about a sixth of these occur just once. The ten largest clonotypes hold about 31% of the sample.

The investigation overall reported the following: A model built on a 13 V-J signature distinguished ophthalmopathy from stable hyperthyroidism, reaching about 89% sensitivity and under 84% specificity in cross-validation and 80%/75% in testing. In validation, the model predicted progression to ophthalmopathy with roughly 66% sensitivity and 72% to 75% specificity, a median of 6.5 months before onset. No statistical method was used to fix the sample size in advance, and group allocation was not hidden from the investigators. Most expanded thyroid clonotypes (frequency above 0.001) were also detected in blood, a finding suggesting that blood repertoires may reflect thyroid immune responses.

The cysteine opens and the phenylalanine closes a CDR3 of 16 amino acids. The sequence is cut down to CDR3 DNA, 48 bases in frame from base 1. V loses 5 bases of germline sequence and J loses 3 bases, and the interval between the two ends is 20 bases. Per the germline V gene, SGHAT is the CDR1 and FQNNGV is the CDR2. Sequenced material: blood. The sequence links TRBV11-2 to TRBJ2-7; the D gene assignment is ambiguous. This TCR was sampled from a woman aged 45-65 years with Graves' hyperthyroidism. The bases read TGTGCCAGCAGCACCATGGGAAGAGGACGGATCTACGAGCAGTACTTC. Translated, this is CASSTMGRGRIYEQYF.